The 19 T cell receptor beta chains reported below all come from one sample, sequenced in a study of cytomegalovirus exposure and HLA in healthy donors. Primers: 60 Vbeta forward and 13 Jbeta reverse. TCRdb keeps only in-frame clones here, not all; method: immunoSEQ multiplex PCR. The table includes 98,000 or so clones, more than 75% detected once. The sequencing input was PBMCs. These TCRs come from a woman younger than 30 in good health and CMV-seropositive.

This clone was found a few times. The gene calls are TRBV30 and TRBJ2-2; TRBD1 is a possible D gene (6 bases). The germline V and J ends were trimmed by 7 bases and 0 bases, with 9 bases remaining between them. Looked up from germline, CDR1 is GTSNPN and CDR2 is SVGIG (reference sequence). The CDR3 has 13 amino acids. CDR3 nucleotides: TGTGCCTCAGACAGGACGAACACCGGGGAGCTGTTTTTT. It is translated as CASDRTNTGELFF. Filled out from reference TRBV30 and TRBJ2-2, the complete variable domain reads SQTIHQWPATLVQPVGSPLSLECTVEGTSNPNLYWYRQAAGRGLQLLFYSVGIGQISSEVPQNLSASRPQDRQFILSSKKLLLSDSGFYLCASDRTNTGELFFGEGSRLTVL.

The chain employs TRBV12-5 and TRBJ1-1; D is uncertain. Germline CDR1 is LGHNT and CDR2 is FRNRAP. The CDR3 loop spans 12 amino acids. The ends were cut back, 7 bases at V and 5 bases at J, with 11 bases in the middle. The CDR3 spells CASAKVRTEAFF. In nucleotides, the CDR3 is TGTGCTAGTGCCAAAGTTAGAACTGAAGCTTTCTTT.

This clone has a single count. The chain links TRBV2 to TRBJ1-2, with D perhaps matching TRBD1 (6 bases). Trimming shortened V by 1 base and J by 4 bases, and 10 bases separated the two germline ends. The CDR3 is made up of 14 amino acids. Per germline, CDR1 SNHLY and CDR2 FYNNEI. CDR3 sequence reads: CASSEDRVGYGYTF. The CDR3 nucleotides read TGTGCCAGCAGTGAAGACAGGGTTGGCTATGGCTACACCTTC.

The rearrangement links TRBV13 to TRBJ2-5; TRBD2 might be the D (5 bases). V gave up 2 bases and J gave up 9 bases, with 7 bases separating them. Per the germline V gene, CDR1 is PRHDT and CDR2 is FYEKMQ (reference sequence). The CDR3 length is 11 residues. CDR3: CASSLMGAQYF. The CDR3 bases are TGTGCCAGCAGCTTAATGGGAGCCCAGTACTTC.

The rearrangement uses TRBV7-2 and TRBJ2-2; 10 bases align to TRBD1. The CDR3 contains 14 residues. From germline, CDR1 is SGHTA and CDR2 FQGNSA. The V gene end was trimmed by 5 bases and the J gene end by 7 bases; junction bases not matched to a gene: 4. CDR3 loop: CASSQTGGVGELFF. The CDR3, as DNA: TGTGCCAGCAGCCAGACAGGGGGCGTCGGGGAGCTGTTTTTT.

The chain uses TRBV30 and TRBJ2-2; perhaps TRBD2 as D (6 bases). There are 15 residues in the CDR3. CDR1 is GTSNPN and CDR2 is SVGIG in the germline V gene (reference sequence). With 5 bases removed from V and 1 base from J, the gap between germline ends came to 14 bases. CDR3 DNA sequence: TGTGCCTGGGACGGGGCTAGCGTGAACACCGGGGAGCTGTTTTTT. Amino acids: CAWDGASVNTGELFF. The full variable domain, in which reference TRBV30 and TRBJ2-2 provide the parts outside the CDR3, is SQTIHQWPATLVQPVGSPLSLECTVEGTSNPNLYWYRQAAGRGLQLLFYSVGIGQISSEVPQNLSASRPQDRQFILSSKKLLLSDSGFYLCAWDGASVNTGELFFGEGSRLTVL.

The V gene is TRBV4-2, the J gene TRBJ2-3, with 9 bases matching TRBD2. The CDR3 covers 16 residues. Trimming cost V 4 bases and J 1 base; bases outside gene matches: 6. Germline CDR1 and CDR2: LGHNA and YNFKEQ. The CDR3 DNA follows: TGTGCCAGCAGCCGGGTAGCGGGAGTGGGCACAGATACGCAGTATTTT. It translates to CASSRVAGVGTDTQYF.

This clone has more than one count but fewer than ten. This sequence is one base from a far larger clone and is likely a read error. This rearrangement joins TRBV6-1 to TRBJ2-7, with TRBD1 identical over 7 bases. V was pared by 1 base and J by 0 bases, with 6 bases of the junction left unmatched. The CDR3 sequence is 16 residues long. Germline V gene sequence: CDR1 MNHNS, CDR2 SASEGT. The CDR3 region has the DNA TGTGCCAGCAGTGAAGATGCGGACAGGCACTCCTACGAGCAGTACTTC. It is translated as CASSEDADRHSYEQYF.

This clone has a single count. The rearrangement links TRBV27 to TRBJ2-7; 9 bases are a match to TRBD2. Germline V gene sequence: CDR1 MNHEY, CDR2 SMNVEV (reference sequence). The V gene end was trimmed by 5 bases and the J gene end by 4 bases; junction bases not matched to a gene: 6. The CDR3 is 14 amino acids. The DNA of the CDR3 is TGTGCCAGCAGTCCCAGGCGGGAGGGATACGAGCAGTACTTC. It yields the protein CASSPRREGYEQYF.

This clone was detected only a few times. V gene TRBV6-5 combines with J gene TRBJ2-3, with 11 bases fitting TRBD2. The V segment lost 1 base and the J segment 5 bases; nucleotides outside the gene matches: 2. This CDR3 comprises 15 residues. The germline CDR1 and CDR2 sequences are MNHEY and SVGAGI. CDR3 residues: CASSYLAGGLDTQYF. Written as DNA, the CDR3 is TGTGCCAGCAGTTACTTAGCGGGAGGGCTAGATACGCAGTATTTT.

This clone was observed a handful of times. CDR3 in amino acids: CASSLGAHEQYF. For the CDR3, the DNA is TGTGCCAGCAGCTTGGGGGCTCACGAGCAGTACTTC. The rearrangement uses TRBV5-6 and TRBJ2-7, with D unresolved. There are 12 residues in the CDR3. V was pared by 0 bases and J by 5 bases, with 6 bases between. The V gene's germline CDR1 is SGHDT and CDR2 YYEEEE.

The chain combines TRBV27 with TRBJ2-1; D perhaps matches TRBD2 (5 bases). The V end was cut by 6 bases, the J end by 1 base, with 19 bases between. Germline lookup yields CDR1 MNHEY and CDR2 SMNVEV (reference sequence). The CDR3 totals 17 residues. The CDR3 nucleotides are TGTGCCAGCAGCATCCCGGTGGGGAGCGGTTCCTACAATGAGCAGTTCTTC. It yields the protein CASSIPVGSGSYNEQFF.

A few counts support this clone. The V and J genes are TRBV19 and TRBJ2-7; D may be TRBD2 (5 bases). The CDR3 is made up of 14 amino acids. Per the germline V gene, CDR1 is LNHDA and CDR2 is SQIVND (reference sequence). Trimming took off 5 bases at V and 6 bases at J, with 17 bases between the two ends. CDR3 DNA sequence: TGTGCCAGTAGTGAGGCGGTCCAGACTATCGAGCAGTACTTC. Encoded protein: CASSEAVQTIEQYF.

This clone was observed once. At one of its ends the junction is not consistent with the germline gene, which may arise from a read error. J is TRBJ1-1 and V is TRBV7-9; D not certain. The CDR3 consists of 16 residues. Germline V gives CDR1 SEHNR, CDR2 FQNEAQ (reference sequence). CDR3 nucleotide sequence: TGTTCCAGCAGCCGCTCGGGGTCGTCTATGAACACTGAAGCTTTCTTT. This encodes CSSSRSGSSMNTEAFF.

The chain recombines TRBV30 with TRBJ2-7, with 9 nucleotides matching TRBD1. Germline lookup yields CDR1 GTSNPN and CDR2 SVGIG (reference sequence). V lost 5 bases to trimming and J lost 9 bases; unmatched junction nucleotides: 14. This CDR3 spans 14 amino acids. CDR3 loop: CAWGLGSTGGAQYF. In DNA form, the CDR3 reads TGTGCCTGGGGCCTGGGATCCACAGGGGGCGCGCAGTACTTC. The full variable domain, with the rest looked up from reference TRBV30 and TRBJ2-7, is SQTIHQWPATLVQPVGSPLSLECTVEGTSNPNLYWYRQAAGRGLQLLFYSVGIGQISSEVPQNLSASRPQDRQFILSSKKLLLSDSGFYLCAWGLGSTGGAQYFGPGTRLTVT.

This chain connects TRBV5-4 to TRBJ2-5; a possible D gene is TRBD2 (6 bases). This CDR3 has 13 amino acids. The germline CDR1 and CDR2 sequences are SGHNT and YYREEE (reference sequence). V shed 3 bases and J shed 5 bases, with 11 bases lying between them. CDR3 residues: CASSWGDLETQYF. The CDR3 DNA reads TGTGCCAGCAGCTGGGGGGATCTGGAGACCCAGTACTTC.

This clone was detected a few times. CDR3 amino acids: CASSTSGRETQYF. The CDR3 DNA reads as TGTGCCAGTAGTACTAGCGGGAGGGAGACCCAGTACTTC. The chain combines TRBV19 with TRBJ2-5; 11 bases agree with TRBD2. The V gene's germline CDR1 is LNHDA and CDR2 SQIVND (reference sequence). Trimming cost V 4 bases and J 5 bases; bases outside gene matches: 0. The CDR3 is made up of 13 amino acids.

CDR3 loop: CASSLDGGTEAFF. CDR3 DNA: TGCGCCAGCAGCTTGGACGGGGGCACTGAAGCTTTCTTT. The rearrangement links TRBV5-1 to TRBJ1-1, with D possibly matching TRBD1 (5 bases). V was cut by 0 bases and J by 4 bases, with 7 bases left in between. Germline CDR1 SGHRS, CDR2 YFSETQ. CDR3 size: 13 residues.

The CDR3 DNA follows: TGTGCCAGTAGTCAACAGGGGTACGAGCAGTACTTC. It encodes CASSQQGYEQYF. The chain is built from TRBV19 and TRBJ2-7, with 7 bases aligning to TRBD1. Trimming took 5 bases from V and 4 from J; bases not matched to a gene: 2. This CDR3 has 12 amino acids. The germline V gene has CDR1 LNHDA and CDR2 SQIVND (reference sequence).